What follows are 15 T cell receptor beta chains derived from one specimen sequenced in a study of blood T cell repertoires in COVID-19. TCRdb's table, derived via immunoSEQ multiplex PCR, lists solely in-frame clones and lacks some. The table includes about 78,000 clones, 80% to 85% detected once. The material sequenced was peripheral blood. Receptor source: a man in his forties or fifties with acute or convalescent COVID-19.

The chain is built from TRBV6-2 or TRBV6-3 and TRBJ1-2; D unclear. Per the germline V gene, CDR1 is MNHEY and CDR2 is SVGEGT. This CDR3 region has 11 residues. The V end was cut by 2 bases, the J end by 9 bases, with 7 bases between. The CDR3 region is CASSYQSRYTF. As DNA, the CDR3 is TGTGCCAGCAGTTACCAGTCGCGCTACACCTTC.

V and J are TRBV7-2 and TRBJ2-1, with TRBD2 matching 13 bases. V was clipped by 8 bases and J by 0 bases; unmatched bases: 4. Germline CDR1 and CDR2: SGHTA and FQGNSA. The CDR3 is made up of 16 amino acids. CDR3 loop: CASGTSGMNSYNEQFF. Written as DNA, the CDR3 is TGTGCCAGCGGGACTAGCGGGATGAACTCCTACAATGAGCAGTTCTTC.

This clone was picked up a small number of times. This chain uses TRBV29-1 with TRBJ1-1; 9 nucleotides align to TRBD1. Germline values: CDR1 SQVTM, CDR2 ANQGSEA. The CDR3 is 11 residues long. The DNA for the CDR3 is TGCAGGGGACAGGGTAGGACTGAAGCTTTCTTT. This encodes CRGQGRTEAFF.

The J gene is TRBJ2-5, the V gene TRBV4-3, with D tentatively TRBD2 (5 bases). Per germline, CDR1 LGHNA and CDR2 YSLEER. The CDR3 is 16 residues long. Trimming took off 3 bases at V and 5 bases at J, with 19 bases between the two ends. This CDR3 is CASSHRPWVRRETQYF. The CDR3 region has the DNA TGCGCCAGCAGCCACCGTCCGTGGGTCCGGAGGGAGACCCAGTACTTC.

The CDR3 loop reads CSILTALDSNQPQHF. As DNA, the CDR3 is TGCAGCATCCTAACAGCTCTCGATAGCAATCAGCCCCAGCATTTT. The J gene is TRBJ1-5, the V gene TRBV29-1; no definite D call. The CDR3 is 15 amino acids. V was clipped by 8 bases and J by 0 bases, with 17 bases between them. Looked up from germline, CDR1 is SQVTM and CDR2 is ANQGSEA.

The genes are TRBV27 and TRBJ1-5; 8 bases agree with TRBD1. Trimming cost V 3 bases and J 5 bases; bases outside gene matches: 3. Germline V gives CDR1 MNHEY, CDR2 SMNVEV (reference sequence). This CDR3 is built from 14 residues. DNA of the CDR3: TGTGCCAGCAGTTTTTCAGGGGGCCATCAGCCCCAGCATTTT. Protein product: CASSFSGGHQPQHF.

The gene calls are TRBV12-3 or TRBV12-4 and TRBJ1-1; D is possibly TRBD1 (6 bases). CDR3 size: 13 residues. The V end lost 6 bases, the J end lost 4 bases, and 12 bases lay between the germline ends. The CDR3 nucleotides read TGTGCCAGCAGCAGAGCAGGGGCCACTGAAGCTTTCTTT. Translating gives CASSRAGATEAFF.

This clone was seen only once. Mismatch with germline at one junction end may stem from a read error. The chain employs TRBV4-2 and TRBJ1-3; D is unresolved. Per germline, CDR1 LGHNA and CDR2 YNFKEQ. CDR3 length: 11 amino acids. The CDR3 bases are TGTGCCAGCAGCCATGAGGGAAATATACTTTTT. It encodes CASSHEGNILF.

The rearrangement links TRBV28 to TRBJ1-2; D not resolved. The CDR3 is 12 residues long. Germline-derived CDR1 and CDR2 are MDHEN and SYDVKM. V was clipped by 5 bases and J by 8 bases, with 12 bases between them. CDR3 nucleotides: TGTGCCAGCAGTCCTCAGGCAGGAGGCTACACCTTC. Amino acid sequence: CASSPQAGGYTF.

This chain uses TRBV12-3 or TRBV12-4 with TRBJ2-5; no clear D gene. V lost 6 bases and J 5 bases, leaving 10 bases between the germline ends. The CDR3 length is 12 residues. For the CDR3, the DNA is TGTGCCAGCAGGCAATTTGAGGAGACCCAGTACTTC. This translates into CASRQFEETQYF.

This chain connects TRBV5-1 to TRBJ1-5; 9 bases map to TRBD1. This CDR3 spans 13 amino acids. Germline V CDR1 and CDR2: SGHRS, YFSETQ. Trimming cost V 5 bases and J 5 bases; bases outside gene matches: 2. CDR3 nucleotide sequence: TGCGCCAGCAGTGGGGACAGGGATCAGCCCCAGCATTTT. As protein: CASSGDRDQPQHF.

The sample holds a few counts of this clone. The chain uses TRBV7-2 and TRBJ2-5, with D perhaps matching TRBD2 (5 bases). Trimming pared 5 bases from V and 1 base from J, leaving 17 bases between. The CDR3 runs 16 residues. CDR1 SGHTA and CDR2 FQGNSA come from the germline V gene. This chain's CDR3 is CASSPPPRGLQETQYF. CDR3 in DNA: TGTGCCAGCAGCCCTCCGCCCCGAGGACTCCAAGAGACCCAGTACTTC.

The V call is TRBV7-2, the J call TRBJ1-1, with D possibly being TRBD1 (5 bases). Germline V gives CDR1 SGHTA, CDR2 FQGNSA. The V and J ends lost 5 bases and 0 bases respectively, with 13 bases between them. The CDR3 loop spans 15 amino acids. The CDR3 spells CASSPTSGVNTEAFF. The CDR3 DNA is TGTGCCAGCAGCCCCACTTCGGGGGTGAACACTGAAGCTTTCTTT.

V gene TRBV5-1 combines with J gene TRBJ2-5, with TRBD1 matching 10 bases. This CDR3 comprises 14 residues. The germline CDR1 and CDR2 sequences are SGHRS and YFSETQ. Trimming cost V 2 bases and J 3 bases; bases outside gene matches: 1. CDR3 sequence (DNA): TGCGCCAGCAGCTTTGGGACAGGGGAAGAGACCCAGTACTTC. Its translation is CASSFGTGEETQYF.

V is TRBV29-1 and J is TRBJ2-2; no firm D call. V gave up 3 bases and J gave up 5 bases, with 7 bases separating them. This CDR3 is built from 12 residues. Germline lookup yields CDR1 SQVTM and CDR2 ANQGSEA. CDR3 in DNA: TGCAGCGTTGACCAGGCGACCGGGGAGCTGTTTTTT. Amino acids: CSVDQATGELFF.